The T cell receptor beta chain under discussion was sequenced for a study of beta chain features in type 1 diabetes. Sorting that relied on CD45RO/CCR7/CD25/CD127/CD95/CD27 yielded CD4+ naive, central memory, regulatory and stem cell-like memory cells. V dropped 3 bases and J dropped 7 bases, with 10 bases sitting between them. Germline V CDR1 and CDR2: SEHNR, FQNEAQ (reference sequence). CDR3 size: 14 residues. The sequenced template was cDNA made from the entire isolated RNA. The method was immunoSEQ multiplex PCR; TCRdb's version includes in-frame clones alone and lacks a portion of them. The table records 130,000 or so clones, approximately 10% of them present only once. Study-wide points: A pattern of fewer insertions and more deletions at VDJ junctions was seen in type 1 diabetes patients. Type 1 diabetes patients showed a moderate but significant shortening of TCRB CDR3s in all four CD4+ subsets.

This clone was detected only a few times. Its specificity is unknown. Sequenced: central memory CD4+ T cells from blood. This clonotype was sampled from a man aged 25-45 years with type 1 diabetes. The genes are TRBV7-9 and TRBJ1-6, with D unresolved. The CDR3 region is CASSFGERNSPLHF. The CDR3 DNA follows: TGTGCCAGCAGCTTCGGAGAGAGGAATTCACCCCTCCACTTT. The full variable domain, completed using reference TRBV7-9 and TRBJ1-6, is DTGVSQNPRHKITKRGQNVTFRCDPISEHNRLYWYRQTLGQGPEFLTYFQNEAQLEKSRLLSDRFSAERPKGSFSTLEIQRTEQGDSAMYLCASSFGERNSPLHFGNGTRLTVT.